A single sample gave rise to the 13 T cell receptor beta chains below, sequenced in a study of OX40 agonist ivuxolimab in advanced cancers. Sequencing used immunoSEQ multiplex PCR; TCRdb keeps in-frame clones, though not all of them. The sample shows some 130,000 clones, approximately 90% of them seen only once. Sequenced here: CD4+ or CD8+ T cells sorted from blood, sampled in a trial of the OX40 agonist ivuxolimab. These receptors all stem from an adult with an advanced solid tumor such as melanoma, head and neck, liver or kidney cancer.

The V gene is TRBV6-6, the J gene TRBJ2-2; tentative D call: TRBD1 (6 bases). CDR3 length equals 14 residues. V was trimmed by 4 bases and J by 9 bases, leaving 15 bases between them. CDR1 is MNHNY, CDR2 SVGAGI, per germline (reference sequence). DNA for the CDR3: TGTGCCAGCAGTTTCAACAGGGTTGGTAGGGAGCTGTTTTTT. This codes for CASSFNRVGRELFF.

This chain uses TRBV6-5 with TRBJ1-2; 7 nucleotides match TRBD1. From germline, CDR1 is MNHEY and CDR2 SVGAGI. The CDR3 has 11 residues. The V and J ends lost 8 bases and 3 bases, in that order; junction bases with no gene match: 0. Written as DNA, the CDR3 is TGTGCCAGCGGGACAGACTATGGCTACACCTTC. It specifies CASGTDYGYTF.

This chain links TRBV5-8 with TRBJ1-2; TRBD1 matches 8 bases. The length of the CDR3 is 15 residues. V trimming: 0 bases; J trimming: 4 bases; junction bases outside the gene matches: 5. Germline V gives CDR1 SGHTS, CDR2 YDEGEE. The chain's CDR3 is CASSLGDRKPYGYTF. For the CDR3, the DNA is TGTGCCAGCAGCTTGGGGGACAGGAAGCCCTATGGCTACACCTTC.

The V call is TRBV4-1, the J call TRBJ2-1, with TRBD2 matching over 11 bases. V lost 4 bases, J lost 6 bases, and 5 bases stayed unmatched. This CDR3 is 15 amino acids long. From germline, CDR1 is MGHRA and CDR2 YSYEKL. CDR3: CASSRETSGSNEQFF. The CDR3 DNA sequence: TGCGCCAGCAGCCGAGAAACTAGCGGGAGCAATGAGCAGTTCTTC.

The CDR3 nucleotides are TGTGCCAGCAGTTTACTCGCGGGAGGAAGAGATACGCAGTATTTT. Its protein is CASSLLAGGRDTQYF. The chain carries TRBV27 and TRBJ2-3; TRBD2 aligns across 8 bases. V dropped 2 bases and J dropped 5; count of bases not matched to a gene: 6. Germline-derived CDR1 and CDR2 are MNHEY and SMNVEV (reference sequence). This CDR3 is 15 amino acids long.

The rearrangement links TRBV25-1 to TRBJ2-7; D tentatively reads TRBD1 or TRBD2 (5 bases each). Germline V CDR1 and CDR2: MGHDK, SYGVNS. CDR3 length: 14 amino acids. The V end was cut by 2 bases, the J end by 5 bases, with 13 bases between. This CDR3 reads CASSEAGPGNEQYF. In DNA form, the CDR3 reads TGTGCCAGCAGTGAAGCAGGGCCGGGGAACGAGCAGTACTTC.

V usage is TRBV15 and J usage is TRBJ2-2; 8 bases agree with TRBD1. CDR1 and CDR2 from the germline V gene are LNHNV and YYDKDF (reference sequence). J was trimmed by 3 bases and V by 3 bases; bases with no gene match: 0. CDR3 size: 14 residues. CDR3 loop: CATSSRGHTGELFF. The CDR3 nucleotides are TGTGCCACCAGCAGCAGGGGGCACACCGGGGAGCTGTTTTTT.

The V gene is TRBV25-1, the J gene TRBJ1-4; 11 bases match TRBD1. The CDR3 consists of 15 residues. V was clipped by 6 bases and J by 8 bases; unmatched bases: 8. Germline loops: CDR1 MGHDK, CDR2 SYGVNS. The CDR3 sequence is CASSALGTGGEKLFF. In DNA, the CDR3 is TGTGCCAGCAGCGCTCTAGGGACAGGGGGGGAAAAACTGTTTTTT.

The chain has TRBV10-2 and TRBJ1-5, with a tentative D call TRBD1 (6 bases). Germline V gene sequence: CDR1 WSHSY, CDR2 SAAADI. V gave up 6 bases and J gave up 0 bases, with 12 bases separating them. This CDR3 is 15 amino acids long. In nucleotides, the CDR3 is TGCGCCAGCAGGACAGGCGGATATAGCAATCAGCCCCAGCATTTT. It specifies CASRTGGYSNQPQHF.

The rearrangement uses TRBV12-5 and TRBJ2-7; TRBD2 is a possible D gene (6 bases). Germline CDR1 reads LGHNT; CDR2 reads FRNRAP. V was pared by 6 bases and J by 3 bases, with 15 bases between. The CDR3 length is 14 residues. The CDR3 coding sequence is TGTGCTAGTGGCCCGGGACTTATTAGCTACGAGCAGTACTTC. The encoded protein is CASGPGLISYEQYF. The full variable domain, with the rest looked up from reference TRBV12-5 and TRBJ2-7, is DARVTQTPRHKVTEMGQEVTMRCQPILGHNTVFWYRQTMMQGLELLAYFRNRAPLDDSGMPKDRFSAEMPDATLATLKIQPSEPRDSAVYFCASGPGLISYEQYFGPGTRLTVT.

The chain recombines TRBV4-1 with TRBJ2-1; D is possibly TRBD2 (7 bases). V was cut by 2 bases and J by 3 bases, with 23 bases left in between. The CDR3 is 19 residues long. Per the germline V gene, CDR1 is MGHRA and CDR2 is YSYEKL. CDR3 amino acids: CASSQRSPGGGSVYNEQFF. The CDR3 DNA follows: TGCGCCAGCAGCCAACGGTCGCCTGGGGGCGGGAGTGTCTACAATGAGCAGTTCTTC.

This chain links TRBV11-3 with TRBJ2-6; 8 bases line up with TRBD1. This CDR3 contains 16 residues. The V and J ends lost 2 bases and 6 bases, in that order; junction bases with no gene match: 6. The germline V gene has CDR1 SGHNT and CDR2 YENEEA. The CDR3 nucleotides read TGTGCCAGCAGCTTACGCAGGGGGCTGGCGGCCAACGTCCTGACTTTC. Translating gives CASSLRRGLAANVLTF.

About this clone itself: Other DNA sequences of this sample code for an identical CDR3. The rearrangement uses TRBV9 and TRBJ2-3, with D tentatively TRBD2 (5 bases). Germline loops: CDR1 SGDLS, CDR2 YYNGEE. The germline V and J ends were trimmed by 0 bases and 6 bases, with 5 bases remaining between them. The CDR3 contains 12 residues. Here the CDR3 DNA reads TGTGCCAGCAGCGTAGGCGGGGATACGCAGTATTTT. This codes for CASSVGGDTQYF.